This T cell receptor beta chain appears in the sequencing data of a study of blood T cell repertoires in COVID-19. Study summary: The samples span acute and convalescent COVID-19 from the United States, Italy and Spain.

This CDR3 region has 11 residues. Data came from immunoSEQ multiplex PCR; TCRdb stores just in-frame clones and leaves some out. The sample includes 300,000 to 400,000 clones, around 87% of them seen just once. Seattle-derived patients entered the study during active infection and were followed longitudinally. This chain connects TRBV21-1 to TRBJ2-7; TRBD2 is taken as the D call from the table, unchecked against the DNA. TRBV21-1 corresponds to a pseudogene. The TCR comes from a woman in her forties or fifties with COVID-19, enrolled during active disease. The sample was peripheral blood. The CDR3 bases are TGTGCCAGCAGGGGTCTAGGTGAGCAGTACTTC. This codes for CASRGLGEQYF.